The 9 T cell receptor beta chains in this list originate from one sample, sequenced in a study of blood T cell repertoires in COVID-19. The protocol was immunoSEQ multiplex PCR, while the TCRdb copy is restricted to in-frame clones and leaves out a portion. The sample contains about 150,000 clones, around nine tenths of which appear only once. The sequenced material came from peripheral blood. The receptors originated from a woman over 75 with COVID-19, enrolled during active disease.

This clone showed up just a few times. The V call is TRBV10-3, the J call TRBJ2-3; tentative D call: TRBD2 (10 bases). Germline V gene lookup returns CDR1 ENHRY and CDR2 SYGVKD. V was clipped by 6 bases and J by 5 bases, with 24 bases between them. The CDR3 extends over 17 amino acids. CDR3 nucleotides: TGTGCCATCAGAGGACAGGGGCTAGCGGGAGCCGGAGATACGCAGTATTTT. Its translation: CAIRGQGLAGAGDTQYF.

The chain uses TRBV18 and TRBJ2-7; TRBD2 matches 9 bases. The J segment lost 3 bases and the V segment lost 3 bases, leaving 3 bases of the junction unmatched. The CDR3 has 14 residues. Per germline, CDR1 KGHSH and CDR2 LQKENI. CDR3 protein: CASSPGTSSYEQYF. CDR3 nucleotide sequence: TGTGCCAGCTCACCGGGGACTAGCAGCTACGAGCAGTACTTC.

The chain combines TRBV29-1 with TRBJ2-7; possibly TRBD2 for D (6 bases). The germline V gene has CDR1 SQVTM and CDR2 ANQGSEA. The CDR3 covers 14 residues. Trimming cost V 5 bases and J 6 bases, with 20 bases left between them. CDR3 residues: CSVLVGTRLGEQYF. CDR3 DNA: TGCAGCGTTCTTGTGGGGACTCGGCTAGGCGAGCAGTACTTC.

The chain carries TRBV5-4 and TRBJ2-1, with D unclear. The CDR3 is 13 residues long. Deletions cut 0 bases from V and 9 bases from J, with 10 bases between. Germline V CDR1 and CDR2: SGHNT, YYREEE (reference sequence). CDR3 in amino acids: CASSLAGGTEQFF. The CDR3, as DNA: TGTGCCAGCAGCTTGGCGGGTGGTACTGAGCAGTTCTTC. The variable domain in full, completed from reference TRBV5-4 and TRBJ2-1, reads ETGVTQSPTHLIKTRGQQVTLRCSSQSGHNTVSWYQQALGQGPQFIFQYYREEENGRGNFPPRFSGLQFPNYSSELNVNALELDDSALYLCASSLAGGTEQFFGPGTRLTVL.

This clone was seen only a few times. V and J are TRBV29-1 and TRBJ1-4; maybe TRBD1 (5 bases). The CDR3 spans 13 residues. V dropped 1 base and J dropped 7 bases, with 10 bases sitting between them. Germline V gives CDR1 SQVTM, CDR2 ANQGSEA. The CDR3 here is CSVEGQGSEKLFF. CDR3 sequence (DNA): TGCAGCGTTGAAGGGCAGGGTTCTGAAAAACTGTTTTTT.

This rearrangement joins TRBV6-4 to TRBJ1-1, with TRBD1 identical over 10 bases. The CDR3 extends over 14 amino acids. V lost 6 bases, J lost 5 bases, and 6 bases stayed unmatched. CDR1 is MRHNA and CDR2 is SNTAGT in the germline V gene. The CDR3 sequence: CASRGTGEGTEAFF. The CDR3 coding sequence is TGTGCCAGCAGAGGGACAGGGGAAGGTACTGAAGCTTTCTTT.

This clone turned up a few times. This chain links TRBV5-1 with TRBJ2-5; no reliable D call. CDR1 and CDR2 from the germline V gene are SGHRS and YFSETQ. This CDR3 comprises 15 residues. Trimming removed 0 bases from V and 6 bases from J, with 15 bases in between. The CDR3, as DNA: TGCGCCAGCAGCTTGGGAGTCGGCGGAAGCCAGACCCAGTACTTC. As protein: CASSLGVGGSQTQYF.

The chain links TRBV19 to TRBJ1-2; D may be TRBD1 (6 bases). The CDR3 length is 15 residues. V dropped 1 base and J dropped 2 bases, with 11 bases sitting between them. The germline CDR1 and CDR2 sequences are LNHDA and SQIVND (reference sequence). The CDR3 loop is CASSIAWTENYGYTF. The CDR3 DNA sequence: TGTGCCAGTAGTATAGCTTGGACAGAGAACTATGGCTACACCTTC.

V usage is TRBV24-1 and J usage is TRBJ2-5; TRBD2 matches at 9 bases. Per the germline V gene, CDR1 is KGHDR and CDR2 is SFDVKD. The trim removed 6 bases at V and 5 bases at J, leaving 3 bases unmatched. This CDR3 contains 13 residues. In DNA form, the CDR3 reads TGTGCCACCAGTCGAGCGGGAGGTGAGACCCAGTACTTC. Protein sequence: CATSRAGGETQYF.